Below, 17 T cell receptor beta chains from the same sample are listed, as sequenced in a study of cytomegalovirus exposure and HLA in healthy donors. PCR amplification relied on 60 Vbeta primers (plus 13 Jbeta primers). Method: immunoSEQ multiplex PCR; TCRdb's copy keeps in-frame clones and lacks some. Of some 90,000 clones in the sample, 80% to 85% are singletons; the top ten hold approximately 1.4%. Sequenced sample: PBMCs. The receptors here all came from a man aged 35 to 55 in good health and CMV-seronegative.

The chain uses TRBV7-2 and TRBJ2-3; D may be TRBD2 (5 bases). The CDR3 runs 15 residues. The V end lost 2 bases, the J end lost 4 bases, and 13 bases lay between the germline ends. Germline V gives CDR1 SGHTA, CDR2 FQGNSA. CDR3 in amino acids: CASSLSGRGADTQYF. In DNA form, the CDR3 reads TGTGCCAGCAGCTTATCGGGGAGAGGAGCAGATACGCAGTATTTT.

The gene calls are TRBV5-4 and TRBJ2-2, with 7 positions matching TRBD2. Germline CDR1 SGHNT, CDR2 YYREEE (reference sequence). With V trimmed by 3 bases and J by 3 bases, 5 bases remained unmatched. The CDR3 consists of 15 residues. This chain's CDR3 is CASSSRGGDTGELFF. The DNA of the CDR3 is TGTGCCAGCAGCTCGCGGGGAGGGGACACCGGGGAGCTGTTTTTT.

CDR3 amino acids: CASSVQGIRQPQHF. CDR3 in DNA: TGTGCCAGTAGTGTACAGGGGATTAGGCAGCCCCAGCATTTT. V is TRBV19 and J is TRBJ1-5; TRBD1 matches 7 bases. The CDR3 consists of 14 residues. Germline assignment: CDR1 LNHDA and CDR2 SQIVND (reference sequence). Trimming cost V 5 bases and J 7 bases; bases outside gene matches: 8. The variable domain in full, completed from reference TRBV19 and TRBJ1-5, reads DGGITQSPKYLFRKEGQNVTLSCEQNLNHDAMYWYRQDPGQGLRLIYYSQIVNDFQKGDIAEGYSVSREKKESFPLTVTSAQKNPTAFYLCASSVQGIRQPQHFGDGTRLSIL.

The rearrangement joins TRBV15 to TRBJ1-5; D is possibly TRBD1 (5 bases). The CDR3 sequence is 15 residues long. Deletions cut 2 bases from V and 4 bases from J, with 12 bases between. From germline, CDR1 is LNHNV and CDR2 YYDKDF (reference sequence). The CDR3 DNA reads TGTGCCACCAGCAGACATGACAGACCGAATCAGCCCCAGCATTTT. Translated, it gives CATSRHDRPNQPQHF.

The chain links TRBV7-2 to TRBJ1-5; D gene unclear. CDR3 length: 15 amino acids. V was trimmed by 2 bases and J by 5 bases, leaving 13 bases between them. The germline CDR1 and CDR2 sequences are SGHTA and FQGNSA. This chain's CDR3 is CASSLILGVDQPQHF. The CDR3 DNA sequence: TGTGCCAGCAGCTTAATATTGGGCGTGGATCAGCCCCAGCATTTT.

The V and J genes are TRBV18 and TRBJ1-1; possibly TRBD1 for D (6 bases). This CDR3 is 14 amino acids long. CDR1 and CDR2 from the germline V gene are KGHSH and LQKENI. Trimming stripped 2 bases from V and 7 bases from J, with 14 bases between. CDR3: CASSPRQGTDEAFF. CDR3 bases: TGTGCCAGCTCACCAAGGCAGGGGACGGATGAAGCTTTCTTT.

The rearrangement links TRBV7-3 to TRBJ2-1, with TRBD2 identical over 12 bases. Germline V gene data show CDR1 as SGHTA and CDR2 as FQGTGA. Losses at the gene ends were 4 bases for V and 0 bases for J; bases not matched to a gene: 19. The CDR3 runs 22 residues. In DNA, the CDR3 is TGTGCCAGCAGCTCACCAACTGCTAAGACTAGCGGGGGCCTAAGCTCCTACAATGAGCAGTTCTTC. Translating gives CASSSPTAKTSGGLSSYNEQFF.

CDR3 nucleotides: TGCGCCAGCAGCTTGGCCGGCAGGGGGACCGGAAACACCATATATTTT. Protein: CASSLAGRGTGNTIYF. The chain combines TRBV5-1 with TRBJ1-3, with 7 bases fitting TRBD1. The length of the CDR3 is 16 residues. CDR1 is SGHRS and CDR2 is YFSETQ in the germline V gene. V shed 0 bases, J shed 4 bases, and the junction held 7 bases outside the gene matches.

The chain recombines TRBV5-6 with TRBJ1-6; D unclear. Germline assignment: CDR1 SGHDT and CDR2 YYEEEE. Trimming shortened V by 0 bases and J by 0 bases, and 13 bases separated the two germline ends. The CDR3 runs to 18 residues. CDR3 in amino acids: CASSLVGWPSSYNSPLHF. CDR3 nucleotide sequence: TGTGCCAGCAGCTTGGTCGGGTGGCCTAGCTCCTATAATTCACCCCTCCACTTT.

CDR3 protein: CASSQEQGQPQHF. Here the CDR3 DNA reads TGTGCCAGCAGCCAAGAACAGGGTCAGCCCCAGCATTTT. The chain couples TRBV4-2 to TRBJ1-5; weak D call: TRBD1 (6 bases). From germline, CDR1 is LGHNA and CDR2 YNFKEQ. CDR3 length equals 13 residues. V was shortened by 0 bases and J by 6 bases, with 6 bases between the two germline ends.

This clone was seen a few times. This chain uses TRBV6-1 with TRBJ1-6, with 7 positions matching TRBD1. The CDR3 extends over 15 amino acids. The V gene's germline CDR1 is MNHNS and CDR2 SASEGT. With 1 base clipped from V and 10 bases from J, the junction kept 7 bases outside the gene matches. CDR3 sequence (DNA): TGTGCCAGCAGTGAAGGGGACAGCTTCTCATCACCCCTCCACTTT. It codes for CASSEGDSFSSPLHF.

This chain uses TRBV9 with TRBJ2-2; TRBD1 might be the D (5 bases). CDR3 length equals 15 residues. The ends were cut back, 0 bases at V and 1 base at J, with 7 bases in the middle. From germline, CDR1 is SGDLS and CDR2 YYNGEE. CDR3 sequence (DNA): TGTGCCAGCAGCGTAGGGGGCGAGAACACCGGGGAGCTGTTTTTT. This codes for CASSVGGENTGELFF.

The chain recombines TRBV7-2 with TRBJ2-6; TRBD2 matches 8 bases. Trimming at V came to 4 bases and at J to 7 bases, leaving 9 bases not matched to a gene. Germline CDR1 reads SGHTA; CDR2 reads FQGNSA. This CDR3 has 16 amino acids. The CDR3 loop reads CASSSPREGRANVLTF. In DNA form, the CDR3 reads TGTGCCAGCAGCTCGCCCCGGGAGGGTAGAGCCAACGTCCTGACTTTC.

The V gene is TRBV4-3, the J gene TRBJ2-1; TRBD2 matches at 7 bases. Germline loops: CDR1 LGHNA, CDR2 YSLEER. The CDR3 extends over 15 amino acids. Losses at the gene ends were 6 bases for V and 0 bases for J; bases not matched to a gene: 5. The CDR3 coding sequence is TGCGCCAGCAGTCGAGCGGGGAGCTCCTACAATGAGCAGTTCTTC. Translation gives CASSRAGSSYNEQFF.

The J gene is TRBJ2-7, the V gene TRBV6-1; D is unclear. Germline CDR1 MNHNS, CDR2 SASEGT. The CDR3 runs to 13 residues. The V end was cut by 6 bases, the J end by 3 bases, with 12 bases between. CDR3 bases: TGTGCCAGCAGGGTCTCACACGACTACGAGCAGTACTTC. This translates into CASRVSHDYEQYF.

The chain couples TRBV5-5 to TRBJ1-4; the match to TRBD1 covers 7 bases. The CDR3 spans 15 residues. Per the germline V gene, CDR1 is SGHKS and CDR2 is YYEKEE (reference sequence). V lost 1 base and J lost 4; bases outside the gene matches: 4. CDR3 nucleotides: TGTGCCAGCAGCTTGTACCAGGGGGTTAATGAAAAACTGTTTTTT. It translates to CASSLYQGVNEKLFF.

The DNA of the CDR3 is TGTGCCAGCAGCCAAAGGACAGGGATAGAGACCCAGTACTTC. It yields the protein CASSQRTGIETQYF. The chain is built from TRBV7-9 and TRBJ2-5; TRBD1 aligns across 8 bases. The CDR3 is 14 amino acids. The J segment lost 4 bases and the V segment lost 5 bases, leaving 6 bases of the junction unmatched. The V gene's germline CDR1 is SEHNR and CDR2 FQNEAQ (reference sequence). The full variable domain, in which reference TRBV7-9 and TRBJ2-5 provide the parts outside the CDR3, is DTGVSQNPRHKITKRGQNVTFRCDPISEHNRLYWYRQTLGQGPEFLTYFQNEAQLEKSRLLSDRFSAERPKGSFSTLEIQRTEQGDSAMYLCASSQRTGIETQYFGPGTRLLVL.